The clone carrying this T cell receptor beta chain came up a few times. Antigen specificity is unknown. V lost 3 bases, J lost 4 bases, and 9 bases lay in between. The CDR3 sequence is 13 residues long. TCRdb fed the reads into MiXCR, producing one record per CDR3 protein. The data contain nearly 700,000 distinct CDR3 sequences, around a third of them singletons. The sample originates from a study of T cell repertoires in cytomegalovirus infection. Overall study context: The authors relied on CMV epitopes, both recently identified HLA-C-restricted and well-studied HLA-B-restricted.

The material sequenced was cultured PBMCs, taken from culture after CMV antigen stimulation. This TCR came from a human donor in good health (CMV status not recorded). Some clones in this sample may be carry-over from other donors' samples. This chain uses TRBV12-3 or TRBV12-4 with TRBJ1-2; no clear D gene. The CDR3 is CASSLENTYGYTF. CDR3 in DNA: TGTGCCAGCAGTTTGGAAAACACCTATGGCTACACCTTC.